Below are 25 T cell receptor beta chains sequenced from a single sample in a study of T cell responses to AZD1222 COVID-19 vaccine. Produced via immunoSEQ multiplex PCR; TCRdb's table is partial and in-frame only. The sample carries over 85,000 clones, roughly 89% recorded once. This material consisted of peripheral blood, taken 28 days after the second AZD1222 dose. These receptors were obtained from an adult who received the AZD1222 COVID-19 vaccine.

V is TRBV4-3 and J is TRBJ2-2, with no clear D. Trimming pared 1 base from V and 6 bases from J, leaving 9 bases between. The CDR3 consists of 14 residues. Germline V gene data show CDR1 as LGHNA and CDR2 as YSLEER. The CDR3 protein is CASSQVPGSGELFF. In DNA form, the CDR3 reads TGCGCCAGCAGCCAAGTCCCGGGTTCCGGGGAGCTGTTTTTT.

The rearrangement links TRBV3-1 (or the pseudogene TRBV3-2) to TRBJ2-3; no clear D gene. The CDR3 extends over 15 amino acids. In germline, CDR1 is LGHDT, CDR2 YNNKEL (reference sequence). Between the trimmed V and J ends, which lost 7 bases and 4 bases, there was a span of 18 bases. As DNA, the CDR3 is TGTGCCAGCACCAATTTCCCCCAGCTCCCAGATACGCAGTATTTT. Protein: CASTNFPQLPDTQYF.

The CDR3 DNA follows: TGTGCCAGCAGATTGACAGGGGGCGCGGTCGAGCAGTACTTC. Amino acid sequence: CASRLTGGAVEQYF. The chain couples TRBV2 to TRBJ2-7, with 10 bases identical to TRBD1. V was pared by 6 bases and J by 6 bases, with 8 bases of the junction left unmatched. The CDR3 is 14 residues long. The germline V gene encodes CDR1 SNHLY and CDR2 FYNNEI.

V is TRBV7-2 and J is TRBJ2-7, with a weak D call TRBD2 (6 bases). The CDR3 spans 15 residues. Per germline, CDR1 SGHTA and CDR2 FQGNSA. V was trimmed by 0 bases and J by 0 bases, leaving 9 bases between them. The CDR3: CASSLASGGSYEQYF. The DNA of the CDR3 is TGTGCCAGCAGCTTAGCTAGCGGCGGCTCCTACGAGCAGTACTTC.

The rearrangement joins TRBV27 to TRBJ1-5; D is possibly TRBD1 (5 bases). Germline loops: CDR1 MNHEY, CDR2 SMNVEV (reference sequence). Trimming removed 2 bases from V and 0 bases from J, with 8 bases in between. The CDR3 length is 15 residues. CDR3: CASSLEGISNQPQHF. The CDR3 nucleotides are TGTGCCAGCAGTTTAGAGGGGATTAGCAATCAGCCCCAGCATTTT.

This clone has more than one count but fewer than ten. V usage is TRBV19 and J usage is TRBJ2-1; 11 positions match TRBD1. This CDR3 has 14 residues. Trimming at V came to 4 bases and at J to 12 bases, leaving 8 bases not matched to a gene. CDR1 and CDR2 (germline): LNHDA, SQIVND (reference sequence). As DNA, the CDR3 is TGTGCCAGTAGTAGAGGGACAGGGGGTTCACGGCAGTTCTTC. Encoded protein: CASSRGTGGSRQFF. Supplemented by reference TRBV19 and TRBJ2-1, the full variable domain reads DGGITQSPKYLFRKEGQNVTLSCEQNLNHDAMYWYRQDPGQGLRLIYYSQIVNDFQKGDIAEGYSVSREKKESFPLTVTSAQKNPTAFYLCASSRGTGGSRQFFGPGTRLTVL.

The chain carries TRBV27 and TRBJ1-1, with D hard to call. V was shortened by 2 bases and J by 1 base, with 11 bases between the two germline ends. In germline, CDR1 is MNHEY, CDR2 SMNVEV (reference sequence). The CDR3 extends over 15 amino acids. CDR3 DNA: TGTGCCAGCAGTTTAGAAGGAGGGCCGAACACTGAAGCTTTCTTT. The encoded protein is CASSLEGGPNTEAFF.

The rearrangement uses TRBV5-1 and TRBJ1-3; D remains unclear. CDR3 size: 13 residues. Looked up from germline, CDR1 is SGHRS and CDR2 is YFSETQ. Between the trimmed V and J ends, which lost 3 bases and 2 bases, there was a span of 6 bases. CDR3 in DNA: TGCGCCAGCAGCTCCGGTACTGGAAACACCATATATTTT. It encodes CASSSGTGNTIYF.

The V call is TRBV19, the J call TRBJ2-2; TRBD2 agrees at 14 bases. Germline trimming cut 7 bases from V and 6 bases from J; bases unmatched to any gene: 1. The CDR3 is 14 amino acids. Germline V gene data show CDR1 as LNHDA and CDR2 as SQIVND (reference sequence). The CDR3 reads CASKTSGGAGELFF. CDR3 DNA: TGTGCCAGTAAGACTAGCGGGGGGGCCGGGGAGCTGTTTTTT.

This clone was observed a single time. The J gene is TRBJ2-1, the V gene TRBV10-2; 8 nucleotides line up with TRBD2. The CDR3 extends over 11 amino acids. J lost 10 bases, V lost 7 bases, and 3 bases had no gene match. CDR1 is WSHSY and CDR2 is SAAADI in the germline V gene. CDR3 loop: CASTGGAEQFF. CDR3 coding DNA: TGCGCCAGCACCGGGGGGGCCGAGCAGTTCTTC.

This chain links TRBV11-2 with TRBJ1-3; D not resolved. The germline V gene encodes CDR1 SGHAT and CDR2 FQNNGV. There are 14 residues in the CDR3. Trimming removed 5 bases at V and 3 bases at J, with 11 bases between. CDR3 protein: CASSILSSGNTIYF. As DNA, the CDR3 is TGTGCCAGCAGCATCCTCTCGAGTGGAAACACCATATATTTT.

The gene calls are TRBV30 and TRBJ1-6; D may be TRBD1 (5 bases). The V end lost 8 bases, the J end lost 4 bases, and 12 bases lay between the germline ends. The germline V gene has CDR1 GTSNPN and CDR2 SVGIG (reference sequence). The CDR3 totals 13 residues. The CDR3 spells CARDGGYNSPLHF. The DNA of the CDR3 is TGTGCCCGGGACGGAGGATATAATTCACCCCTCCACTTT.

The CDR3 nucleotides are TGCAGCGTTGGTGGGCGACAGGACCCTTACAATGAGCAGTTCTTC. Translated, it gives CSVGGRQDPYNEQFF. This rearrangement joins TRBV29-1 to TRBJ2-1; D is perhaps TRBD1 (6 bases). Germline CDR1 is SQVTM and CDR2 is ANQGSEA. V lost 4 bases and J 4 bases, leaving 17 bases between the germline ends. The CDR3 spans 15 residues.

The J gene is TRBJ2-2, the V gene TRBV27; D ambiguous. The CDR3 contains 13 residues. Deletions cut 0 bases from V and 6 bases from J, with 5 bases between. Germline CDR1 MNHEY, CDR2 SMNVEV (reference sequence). The CDR3 protein is CASSLSRAGELFF. DNA of the CDR3: TGTGCCAGCAGTTTATCCCGAGCCGGGGAGCTGTTTTTT.

This clone was seen once. The chain employs TRBV19 and TRBJ2-5; D gene unclear. Germline values: CDR1 LNHDA, CDR2 SQIVND (reference sequence). The ends were cut back, 4 bases at V and 5 bases at J, with 14 bases in the middle. CDR3 size: 14 residues. The CDR3 spells CASSTASPRETQYF. The CDR3 DNA sequence: TGTGCCAGTAGTACGGCCAGCCCCCGGGAGACCCAGTACTTC.

The V call is TRBV30, the J call TRBJ2-7; 11 positions agree with TRBD1. In germline, CDR1 is GTSNPN, CDR2 SVGIG (reference sequence). Unmatched junction bases numbered 11, after V lost 5 bases and J lost 5 bases. The CDR3 is 15 amino acids. CDR3 loop: CAWANAWTGGDEQYF. The DNA for the CDR3 is TGTGCCTGGGCCAACGCTTGGACAGGGGGCGACGAGCAGTACTTC.

This sequence joins TRBV9 and TRBJ2-6; D remains ambiguous. Germline assignment: CDR1 SGDLS and CDR2 YYNGEE. The V end was cut by 0 bases, the J end by 1 base, with 5 bases between. The CDR3 has 15 amino acids. CDR3 bases: TGTGCCAGCAGCGTAGGGATTTCTGGGGCCAACGTCCTGACTTTC. It is translated as CASSVGISGANVLTF. Full variable domain (outside the CDR3, taken from reference TRBV9 and TRBJ2-6): DSGVTQTPKHLITATGQRVTLRCSPRSGDLSVYWYQQSLDQGLQFLIQYYNGEERAKGNILERFSAQQFPDLHSELNLSSLELGDSALYFCASSVGISGANVLTFGAGSRLTVL.

The chain links TRBV9 to TRBJ2-1; TRBD2 matches 7 bases. The CDR3 length is 14 residues. V was clipped by 5 bases and J by 5 bases; unmatched bases: 7. CDR1 is SGDLS, CDR2 YYNGEE, per germline. In DNA form, the CDR3 reads TGTGCCAGCAGTTACAGCGGGGCAGACAATGAGCAGTTCTTC. Translated: CASSYSGADNEQFF. Supplemented by reference TRBV9 and TRBJ2-1, the full variable domain reads DSGVTQTPKHLITATGQRVTLRCSPRSGDLSVYWYQQSLDQGLQFLIQYYNGEERAKGNILERFSAQQFPDLHSELNLSSLELGDSALYFCASSYSGADNEQFFGPGTRLTVL.

The chain employs TRBV19 and TRBJ1-2, with a possible D match to TRBD1 (6 bases). Germline V lookup: CDR1 LNHDA, CDR2 SQIVND (reference sequence). This CDR3 is built from 16 residues. Trimming removed 7 bases from V and 4 bases from J, with 22 bases in between. CDR3 loop: CASTSGGGTKPYGYTF. The DNA of the CDR3 is TGTGCCAGTACCTCAGGAGGGGGGACGAAACCCTATGGCTACACCTTC.

The rearrangement links TRBV7-3 to TRBJ1-2, with TRBD1 matching over 7 bases. CDR3 length: 14 amino acids. Germline CDR1 reads SGHTA; CDR2 reads FQGTGA. J lost 4 bases, V lost 6 bases, and 8 bases had no gene match. CDR3 DNA sequence: TGTGCCAGCAGTTCCCCCGACAGGGCCTATGGCTACACCTTC. It encodes CASSSPDRAYGYTF.

This chain uses TRBV9 with TRBJ2-3; D not certain. Germline CDR1 reads SGDLS; CDR2 reads YYNGEE. The CDR3 is 14 amino acids. Deletions cut 0 bases from V and 0 bases from J, with 5 bases between. CDR3 amino acids: CASSVAPSTDTQYF. As DNA, the CDR3 is TGTGCCAGCAGCGTAGCTCCGAGCACAGATACGCAGTATTTT.

The chain joins TRBV7-8 to TRBJ1-2; D is unclear. The V gene lost 3 bases and the J gene lost 0 bases, with 8 bases spanning the gap. The CDR3 consists of 14 residues. Germline V gene data show CDR1 as SGHVS and CDR2 as FQNEAQ. CDR3 coding DNA: TGTGCCAGCAGCTTTGTGGAGACTAACTATGGCTACACCTTC. Its translation is CASSFVETNYGYTF.

The CDR3 is CASSDGTTLNSPLHF. CDR3 nucleotide sequence: TGTGCCAGCAGCGATGGAACAACTCTTAATTCACCCCTCCACTTT. V usage is TRBV9 and J usage is TRBJ1-6; D unclear. The CDR3 contains 15 residues. In germline, CDR1 is SGDLS, CDR2 YYNGEE. Trimming removed 3 bases from V and 6 bases from J, with 13 bases in between.

The chain links TRBV2 to TRBJ1-4; D gene unclear. The germline V gene encodes CDR1 SNHLY and CDR2 FYNNEI. The CDR3 totals 14 residues. V shed 7 bases and J shed 8 bases, with 17 bases lying between them. CDR3 in amino acids: CASTQGREREKLFF. CDR3 bases: TGTGCCAGCACCCAAGGCCGGGAACGCGAAAAACTGTTTTTT. Complete variable domain (other parts from reference TRBV2 and TRBJ1-4): EPEVTQTPSHQVTQMGQEVILRCVPISNHLYFYWYRQILGQKVEFLVSFYNNEISEKSEIFDDQFSVERPDGSNFTLKIRSTKLEDSAMYFCASTQGREREKLFFGSGTQLSVL.

The chain joins TRBV19 to TRBJ2-4, with D perhaps TRBD2 (5 bases). Trimming pared 8 bases from V and 0 bases from J, leaving 23 bases between. CDR1 is LNHDA and CDR2 is SQIVND in the germline V gene (reference sequence). The CDR3 contains 18 residues. As DNA, the CDR3 is TGTGCCAGTCCTAGGAACACCCGGGCCGGGATAGCCAAAAACATTCAGTACTTC. It is translated as CASPRNTRAGIAKNIQYF.